A selection of T cell receptor beta chains follows, all from one sample in a study of post-analysis software for immune sequencing data. MiXCR, applied by TCRdb to the PCR reads, yields one record per CDR3 protein. The data hold about 160,000 distinct CDR3 sequences, with approximately 35% observed a single time. The input for sequencing was blood, taken after autologous hematopoietic stem cell transplantation. These receptors originate from a girl aged 5-17 years with multiple sclerosis. CDR3s include the opening cysteine and the closing phenylalanine or tryptophan. A D gene is named only where the DNA matches it firmly. Clone size is shown for a subset of rows, as once, few, many or a class of expanded clone.

j_call,v_call,clone_size,d_call,cdr3_aa,cdr3_nt
TRBJ2-1,TRBV20-1,.,.,CSARPTKPAYNEQFF,TGCAGTGCAAGACCAACTAAACCAGCCTACAATGAGCAGTTCTTC
TRBJ2-3,TRBV5-6,.,.,CASSLGTPGDTQYF,TGTGCCAGCAGCTTGGGGACCCCCGGTGATACGCAGTATTTT
TRBJ2-1,TRBV2,few,TRBD2,CASSELTSGYTLSSYNEQFF,TGTGCCAGCAGTGAATTAACTAGCGGATACACACTTAGCTCCTACAATGAGCAGTTCTTC
TRBJ1-5,TRBV28,.,.,CASSPGLSNQPQHF,TGTGCCAGCAGTCCCGGGCTTAGCAATCAGCCCCAGCATTTT
TRBJ2-5,TRBV12-3/TRBV12-4,.,.,CASAKNSGHQETQYF,TGTGCCAGTGCTAAAAATAGCGGCCACCAAGAGACCCAGTACTTC
TRBJ2-1,TRBV12-3/TRBV12-4,.,.,CASSLVTWRQRRVETQFF,TGTGCCAGCAGTTTAGTCACCTGGCGGCAGAGAAGGGTGGAGACCCAGTTCTTC
TRBJ1-1,TRBV5-1,.,TRBD1,CASSSSRGRGTEAFF,TGCGCCAGCAGCTCGAGCAGGGGGCGGGGCACTGAAGCTTTCTTT
TRBJ2-7,TRBV20-1,.,TRBD2,CSAIPGLAPAYEQYF,TGCAGTGCTATCCCCGGACTAGCCCCCGCCTACGAGCAGTACTTC
TRBJ2-5,TRBV28,.,.,CASNPGGGGVRNEQYF,TGTGCCAGCAACCCCGGCGGGGGCGGTGTTAGAAATGAGCAGTACTTC
TRBJ2-1,TRBV6-6,few,TRBD2,CASSSSGRGNEQFF,TGTGCCAGCAGTTCTAGCGGGAGGGGCAATGAGCAGTTCTTC
TRBJ1-2,TRBV27,.,TRBD1,CASSFGGQLYGYTF,TGTGCCAGCAGTTTCGGGGGACAGCTCTATGGCTACACCTTC
TRBJ2-3,TRBV20-1,.,TRBD2,CSAGTSNGDTQYF,TGCAGTGCCGGGACTAGTAACGGGGATACGCAGTATTTT
TRBJ2-7,TRBV6-6,.,.,CASWPGQSSHEQYF,TGTGCCAGCTGGCCGGGTCAAAGCTCCCACGAGCAGTACTTC
TRBJ2-7,TRBV29-1,.,.,CSVVKGTTYEQYF,TGCAGCGTTGTCAAGGGGACGACCTACGAGCAGTACTTC
TRBJ2-3,TRBV7-3,.,TRBD2,CASSLMAGGTDTQYF,TGTGCCAGCAGCTTAATGGCGGGAGGTACAGATACGCAGTATTTT